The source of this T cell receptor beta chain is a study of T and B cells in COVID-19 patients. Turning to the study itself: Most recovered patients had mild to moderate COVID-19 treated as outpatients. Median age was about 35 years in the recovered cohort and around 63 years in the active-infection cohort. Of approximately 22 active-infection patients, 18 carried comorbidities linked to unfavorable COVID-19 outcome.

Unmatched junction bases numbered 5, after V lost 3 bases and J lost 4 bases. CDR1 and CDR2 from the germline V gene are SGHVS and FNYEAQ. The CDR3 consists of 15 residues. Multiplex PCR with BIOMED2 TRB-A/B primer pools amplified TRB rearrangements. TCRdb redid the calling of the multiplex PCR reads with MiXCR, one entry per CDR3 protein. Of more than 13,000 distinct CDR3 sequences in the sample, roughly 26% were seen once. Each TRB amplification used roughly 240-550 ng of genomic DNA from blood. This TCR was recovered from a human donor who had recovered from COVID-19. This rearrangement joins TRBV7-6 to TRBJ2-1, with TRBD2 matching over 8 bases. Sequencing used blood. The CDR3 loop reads CASSFGSGTYNEQFF. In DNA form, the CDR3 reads TGTGCCAGCAGCTTTGGTAGCGGGACTTACAATGAGCAGTTCTTC. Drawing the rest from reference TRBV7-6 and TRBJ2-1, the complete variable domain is GAGVSQSPRYKVTKRGQDVALRCDPISGHVSLYWYRQALGQGPEFLTYFNYEAQQDKSGLPNDRFSAERPEGSISTLTIQRTEQRDSAMYRCASSFGSGTYNEQFFGPGTRLTVL.